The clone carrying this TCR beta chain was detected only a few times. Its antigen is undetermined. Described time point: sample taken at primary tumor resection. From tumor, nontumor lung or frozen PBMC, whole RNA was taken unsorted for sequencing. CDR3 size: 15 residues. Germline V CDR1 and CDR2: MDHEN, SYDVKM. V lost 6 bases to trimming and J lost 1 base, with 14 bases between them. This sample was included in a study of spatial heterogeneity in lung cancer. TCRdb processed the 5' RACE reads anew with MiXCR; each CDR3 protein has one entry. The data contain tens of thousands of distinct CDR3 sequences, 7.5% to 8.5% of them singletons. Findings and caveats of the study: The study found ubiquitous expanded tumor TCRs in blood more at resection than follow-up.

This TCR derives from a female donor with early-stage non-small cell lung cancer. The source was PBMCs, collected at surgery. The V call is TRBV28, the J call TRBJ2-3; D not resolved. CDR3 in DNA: TGTGCCAGCAGCCCACTCCCCCCGGGCACAGATACGCAGTATTTT. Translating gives CASSPLPPGTDTQYF.